This T cell receptor (beta chain) was sequenced in a study of cytomegalovirus exposure and HLA in healthy donors. Study-level information: In terms of ancestry, the Caucasian-associated cluster contained about four fifths of the approximately 400 genotyped donors.

Remarks on this clone: The antigen remains undetermined.

Study results and limitations: Most of the CMV-associated TCR beta chains (in a later analysis) appeared to be HLA-restricted. In a later analysis, TCR association rates varied by HLA locus: DRB1 most, HLA-C fewest. Associated with cytomegalovirus, according to the listing, were around 160 TCR beta chains.

Deletions cut 0 bases from V and 8 bases from J, with 11 bases between. The CDR3 totals 13 residues. CDR1 SGHRS and CDR2 YFSETQ come from the germline V gene. A multiplex PCR was run with 60 Vbeta primers and 13 Jbeta primers. Generated by immunoSEQ multiplex PCR, the TCRdb table keeps only in-frame clones and is missing some. The sample contains under 130,000 clones, around three quarters of which appear only once. This receptor was obtained from a woman between 40 and 50 years old in good health and CMV-seronegative. Material for sequencing was PBMCs. The chain uses TRBV5-1 and TRBJ1-1; D is unclear. This CDR3 is CASSLEPLGEAFF. The CDR3 DNA follows: TGCGCCAGCAGCTTGGAGCCCCTAGGCGAAGCTTTCTTT.